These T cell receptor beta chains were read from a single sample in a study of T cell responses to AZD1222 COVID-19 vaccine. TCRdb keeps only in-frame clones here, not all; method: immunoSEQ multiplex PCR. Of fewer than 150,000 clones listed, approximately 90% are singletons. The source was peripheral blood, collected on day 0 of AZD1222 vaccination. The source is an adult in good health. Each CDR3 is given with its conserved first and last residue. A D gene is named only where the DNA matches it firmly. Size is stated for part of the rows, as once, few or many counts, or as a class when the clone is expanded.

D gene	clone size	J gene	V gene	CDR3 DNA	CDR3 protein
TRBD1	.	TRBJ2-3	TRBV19	TGTGCCAGTACCCTTGGGACAGGGGTCACAGATACGCAGTATTTT	CASTLGTGVTDTQYF
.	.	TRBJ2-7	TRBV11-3	TGTGCCAGCAGCTTCGGTGTCCGGCGACAGAATACCTACGAGCAGTACTTC	CASSFGVRRQNTYEQYF
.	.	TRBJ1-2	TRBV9	TGTGCCAGCAGCGTAGGGGGGAAGGGCTATGGCTACACCTTC	CASSVGGKGYGYTF
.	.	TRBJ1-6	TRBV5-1	TGCGCCAGCAGCCCCCTACAGGGAGGCACCTATAATTCACCCCTCCACTTT	CASSPLQGGTYNSPLHF
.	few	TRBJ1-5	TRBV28	TGTGCCACTATCCGATTTAATCAGCCCCAGCATTTT	CATIRFNQPQHF
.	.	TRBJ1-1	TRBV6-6	TGTGCCAGCAGTTATGGGGGCAGCGGGAACACTGAAGCTTTCTTT	CASSYGGSGNTEAFF
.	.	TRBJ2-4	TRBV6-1	TGTGCCAGCAGTGACGGGTCGCAGATTAACCCAGCCAAAAACATTCAGTACTTC	CASSDGSQINPAKNIQYF
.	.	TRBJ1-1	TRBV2	TGTGCCAGCAGTGTTGAGGGTTACACTGAAGCTTTCTTT	CASSVEGYTEAFF
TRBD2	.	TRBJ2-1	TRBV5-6	TGTGCCAGCAGCCCCCTACGCGGGGGGCAATACAATGAGCAGTTCTTC	CASSPLRGGQYNEQFF
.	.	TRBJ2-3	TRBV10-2	TGCGCCAGCAGCCCGACACAAGCCAGCACAGATACGCAGTATTTT	CASSPTQASTDTQYF
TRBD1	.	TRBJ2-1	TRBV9	TGTGCCAGCAGCCCCTCGGGGGACAGGATAAACAATGAGCAGTTCTTC	CASSPSGDRINNEQFF
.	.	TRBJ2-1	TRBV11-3	TGTGCCAGCAGTTCACGGAGGGATAGTTCCTACAATGAGCAGTTCTTC	CASSSRRDSSYNEQFF
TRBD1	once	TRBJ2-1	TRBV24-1	TGTGCCACCAGTGAGACAGGGATGAATGAGCAGTTCTTC	CATSETGMNEQFF
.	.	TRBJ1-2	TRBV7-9	TGTGCCAGCAGCTTATCGGCAGAAATAAACTATGGCTACACCTTC	CASSLSAEINYGYTF
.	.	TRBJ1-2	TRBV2	TGTGCCAGCATGGACGTTTACAGGGATGGCTACACCTTC	CASMDVYRDGYTF
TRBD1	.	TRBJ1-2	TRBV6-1	TGTGCCAGCAGTGAATATACAGGGGAGTTGGATGGCTACACCTTC	CASSEYTGELDGYTF
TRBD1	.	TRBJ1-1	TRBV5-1	TGCGCCAGCAGCCTCGGGACAGGGGGCGTGGGCACTGAAGCTTTCTTT	CASSLGTGGVGTEAFF
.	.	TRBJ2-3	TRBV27	TGTGCCAGCAGTTTATCGTCGGGGGCCGCAGATACGCAGTATTTT	CASSLSSGAADTQYF
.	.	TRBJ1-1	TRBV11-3	TGTGCCAGCAGCCCCTCAGCTGGGGCCGGGGGCACTGAAGCTTTCTTT	CASSPSAGAGGTEAFF
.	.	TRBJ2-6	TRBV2	TGTGCCAGCAGCAGGGAACCATCTGGGGCCAACGTCCTGACTTTC	CASSREPSGANVLTF
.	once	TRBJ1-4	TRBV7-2	TGTGCCAGCAGCCCGCGTGGGGGGGCGAGTGAAAAACTGTTTTTT	CASSPRGGASEKLFF
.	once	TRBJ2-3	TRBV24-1	TGTGCCACCAGTGATTCCAGGGACACAGATACGCAGTATTTT	CATSDSRDTDTQYF
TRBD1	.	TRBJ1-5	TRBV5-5	TGTGCCAGCAGCTTGGTTCCGACAGGGTCGGATCGCAATCAGCCCCAGCATTTT	CASSLVPTGSDRNQPQHF
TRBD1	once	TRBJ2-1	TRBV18	TGTGCCAGCTCACCATTGGACAGGGGCCCCGAGCAGTTCTTC	CASSPLDRGPEQFF
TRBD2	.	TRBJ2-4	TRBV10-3	TGTGCCATCAGGACCCCGAGCCCCCTAGCGGTAGCCAAAAACATTCAGTACTTC	CAIRTPSPLAVAKNIQYF
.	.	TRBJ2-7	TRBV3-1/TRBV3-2	TGTGCCAGCAGCCCCCCTCAGGGCGTCGAGCAGTACTTC	CASSPPQGVEQYF
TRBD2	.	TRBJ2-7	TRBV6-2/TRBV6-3	TGTGCCAGCAGTTACTCCCTCCGGGAGGTGGTCTACGAGCAGTACTTC	CASSYSLREVVYEQYF
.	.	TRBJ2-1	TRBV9	TGTGCCAGCAGCGCCCGGGACTACAATGAGCAGTTCTTC	CASSARDYNEQFF
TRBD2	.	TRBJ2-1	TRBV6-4	TGTGCCAGCAGTGACTCGAGACTAGCGGGAGTCGATGAGCAGTTCTTC	CASSDSRLAGVDEQFF
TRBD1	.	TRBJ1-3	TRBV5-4	TGTGCCAGCAGCTCCGACAGGGGCGGAAACACCATATATTTT	CASSSDRGGNTIYF
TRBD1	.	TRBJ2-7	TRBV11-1	TGTGCCAGCACCCTGGGACAGGGGTACGAGCAGTACTTC	CASTLGQGYEQYF
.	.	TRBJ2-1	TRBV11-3	TGTGCCAGCAGCCAAAGCCGGACTACCGCCTACAATGAGCAGTTCTTC	CASSQSRTTAYNEQFF
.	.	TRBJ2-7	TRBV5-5	TGTGCCAGCAGCCGCCGACTAACTCCTTACGAGCAGTACTTC	CASSRRLTPYEQYF
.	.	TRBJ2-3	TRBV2	TGTGCCAGCAGTGGAGGGCAGGTCGAGGTGGATACGCAGTATTTT	CASSGGQVEVDTQYF
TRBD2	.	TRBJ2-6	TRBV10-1	TGCGCCAGCATTACCGGGACTAGCTCTGGGGCCAACGTCCTGACTTTC	CASITGTSSGANVLTF
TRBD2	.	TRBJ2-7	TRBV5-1	TGCGCCAGCAGCTTGGGGGTAGTTGCGGGAGGAGTCTACGAGCAGTACTTC	CASSLGVVAGGVYEQYF
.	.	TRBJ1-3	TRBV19	TGTGCCAGCTCAGATGACAAAATCTCTGGAAACACCATATATTTT	CASSDDKISGNTIYF
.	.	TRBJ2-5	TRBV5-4	TGTGCCAGCAGCCACGACAGCAAGGAGACATACCAAGAGACCCAGTACTTC	CASSHDSKETYQETQYF
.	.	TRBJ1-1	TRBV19	TGTGCCAGTAGTATAGAAGAGGGCAGAAGCACTGAAGCTTTCTTT	CASSIEEGRSTEAFF
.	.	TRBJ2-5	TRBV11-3	TGTGCCAGCAGCCACAGACAGGACCAAGAGACCCAGTACTTC	CASSHRQDQETQYF
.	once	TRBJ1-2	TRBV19	TGTGCCAGTAGCTCAACAATGGGGGGCCTCTATGGCTACACCTTC	CASSSTMGGLYGYTF
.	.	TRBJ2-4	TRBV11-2	TGTGCCAGCAGCTTGGGAACCACCAGCAACATTCAGTACTTC	CASSLGTTSNIQYF
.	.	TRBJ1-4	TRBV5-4	TGTGCCAGCAGTTTACCAAATGAAAAACTGTTTTTT	CASSLPNEKLFF
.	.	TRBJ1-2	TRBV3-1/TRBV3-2	TGTGCCAGCAGCTTCCGGACCTTGAGGGGCTATGGCTACACCTTC	CASSFRTLRGYGYTF
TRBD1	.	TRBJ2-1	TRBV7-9	TGTGCCAGCAGAGGGACAGGGAAAAGGGGAGATGAGCAGTTCTTC	CASRGTGKRGDEQFF
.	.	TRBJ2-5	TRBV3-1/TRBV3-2	TGTGCCAGCAGCCAAGTGACAGGCGACCAAGAGACCCAGTACTTC	CASSQVTGDQETQYF
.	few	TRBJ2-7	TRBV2	TGTGCCAGCAAGCGGACGGCGGCCTACGAGCAGTACTTC	CASKRTAAYEQYF
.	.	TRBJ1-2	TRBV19	TGTGCCACCCCGTCGGACTATGGCTACACCTTC	CATPSDYGYTF
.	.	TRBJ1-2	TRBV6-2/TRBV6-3	TGTGCCAGCAGTTACTCGGGCAGTATCCGCTATGGCTACACCTTC	CASSYSGSIRYGYTF
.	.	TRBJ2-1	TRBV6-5	TGTGCCAGCACCGACGCCGGTGAGCAGTTCTTC	CASTDAGEQFF
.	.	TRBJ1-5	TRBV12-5	TGTGCTAGTGGTTTGGTAGTAGGGAGCAATCAGCCCCAGCATTTT	CASGLVVGSNQPQHF
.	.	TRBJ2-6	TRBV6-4	TGTGCCAGCAGTGACGATGCTGGGGCCAACGTCCTGACTTTC	CASSDDAGANVLTF
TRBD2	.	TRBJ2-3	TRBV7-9	TGTGCCAGCAGCTTAGTGGAGGCTAGCGGTACAGATACGCAGTATTTT	CASSLVEASGTDTQYF
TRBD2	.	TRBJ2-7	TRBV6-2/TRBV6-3	TGTGCCAGCAGTTACGATACTAGCGGGTACGAGCAGTACTTC	CASSYDTSGYEQYF
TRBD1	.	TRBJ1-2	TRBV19	TGTGCCAGCGGGATTACAGGGGACTATGGCTACACCTTC	CASGITGDYGYTF
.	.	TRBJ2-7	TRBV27	TGTGCCAGCAGTTTATCCTTCGGGGGGCGGGAGCAGTACTTC	CASSLSFGGREQYF
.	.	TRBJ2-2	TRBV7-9	TGTGCCAGCAGCTTGGTCCCGCTAAGGGGAAGGGCCACCGGGGAGCTGTTTTTT	CASSLVPLRGRATGELFF
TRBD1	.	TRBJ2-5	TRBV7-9	TGTGCCAGCAGCCTGGACCAGGGGGCCTCAGAGACCCAGTACTTC	CASSLDQGASETQYF